A selection of T cell receptor beta chains follows, all from one sample in a study of T cell responses to AZD1222 COVID-19 vaccine. TCRdb's copy holds only in-frame clones and misses some; the assay was immunoSEQ multiplex PCR. The repertoire has around 110,000 clones, 87% of them found once; the top ten carry around 7.5%. The source material was peripheral blood, sampled on day 0 of AZD1222 vaccination. The receptors were sampled from an adult in good health. CDR3s include the opening cysteine and the closing phenylalanine or tryptophan. D genes are given only for firm matches. Clone size appears in some rows only: once, few, many, or a class for an expanded clone.

CDR3 DNA: TGTGCCTGGACTCCGGGACCCTATGGCTACACCTTC; CDR3 protein: CAWTPGPYGYTF; D gene: .; J gene: TRBJ1-2; clone size: .; V gene: TRBV30
CDR3 DNA: TGTGCCAGCGGGGACAGGGGTAATGAAAAACTGTTTTTT; CDR3 protein: CASGDRGNEKLFF; D gene: TRBD1; J gene: TRBJ1-4; clone size: .; V gene: TRBV2
CDR3 DNA: TGTGCCAGAGCCGGGACTGCTCCCCGCCGGGAGCAGTTCTTC; CDR3 protein: CARAGTAPRREQFF; D gene: .; J gene: TRBJ2-1; clone size: .; V gene: TRBV21-1
CDR3 DNA: TGTGCCAGCGGAGGAGCAGGTCGAACTCAGCCCCAGCATTTT; CDR3 protein: CASGGAGRTQPQHF; D gene: .; J gene: TRBJ1-5; clone size: .; V gene: TRBV2
CDR3 DNA: TGTGCCAGCAGTTTGGACGGCAAGAACACTGAAGCTTTCTTT; CDR3 protein: CASSLDGKNTEAFF; D gene: .; J gene: TRBJ1-1; clone size: .; V gene: TRBV7-9
CDR3 DNA: TGCAGCGTCGTCACGGGACACAACACCGGGGAGCTGTTTTTT; CDR3 protein: CSVVTGHNTGELFF; D gene: .; J gene: TRBJ2-2; clone size: .; V gene: TRBV29-1
CDR3 DNA: TGCAGCGTTGCGAAGGGGACCCAATACGAGCAGTACTTC; CDR3 protein: CSVAKGTQYEQYF; D gene: .; J gene: TRBJ2-7; clone size: .; V gene: TRBV29-1
CDR3 DNA: TGTGCCAGCTCAGGGGCAGGCGCATATGGCTACACCTTC; CDR3 protein: CASSGAGAYGYTF; D gene: .; J gene: TRBJ1-2; clone size: .; V gene: TRBV18
CDR3 DNA: TGTGCCAGCAGCTTCCTACGGACAGGGAACGAGCAGTACTTC; CDR3 protein: CASSFLRTGNEQYF; D gene: TRBD1; J gene: TRBJ2-7; clone size: .; V gene: TRBV7-9
CDR3 DNA: TGCGCCAGCAGCTCCCAGGGCAGTTCCAACACTGAAGCTTTCTTT; CDR3 protein: CASSSQGSSNTEAFF; D gene: .; J gene: TRBJ1-1; clone size: .; V gene: TRBV5-1
CDR3 DNA: TGCAGCGTTCGAAGAAAGGAAAAACTGTTTTTT; CDR3 protein: CSVRRKEKLFF; D gene: .; J gene: TRBJ1-4; clone size: few; V gene: TRBV29-1
CDR3 DNA: TGTGCCAGCTCAGGACAGGGTGACGCTTTCTTT; CDR3 protein: CASSGQGDAFF; D gene: TRBD1; J gene: TRBJ1-1; clone size: .; V gene: TRBV18
CDR3 DNA: TGTGCCAGCAGCTTGGCAGATGACGGCTACACCTTC; CDR3 protein: CASSLADDGYTF; D gene: .; J gene: TRBJ1-2; clone size: .; V gene: TRBV5-4
CDR3 DNA: TGCGCCAGCAGCTTGTGGGGACTAGCAGACAATGAGCAGTTCTTC; CDR3 protein: CASSLWGLADNEQFF; D gene: TRBD2; J gene: TRBJ2-1; clone size: .; V gene: TRBV5-1